This T cell receptor beta chain originates from a study of radiation and T cells in renal cell carcinoma. General study results and limits: In nephrectomy-only tumors, top 100 clonotypes averaged 43%, versus 54% irradiated. Compared with controls, irradiated tumors had more, larger dominant CDR3 motifs.

A note on this clone: Its antigen remains unknown.

Treatment noted: 15 Gy SBRT to primary tumor, nephrectomy 4 weeks later. Per germline, CDR1 MNHEY and CDR2 SMNVEV (reference sequence). The CDR3 extends over 17 amino acids. After removal of 6 bases from V and 1 base from J, the junction contained 9 bases not matched to a gene. Sequenced by immunoSEQ multiplex PCR; TCRdb stores in-frame clones only, minus some. The sample consists of 15,000 to 20,000 clones, about 50% of them appearing once. The receptor was isolated from a woman aged 60-70 years with renal cell carcinoma. The V and J genes are TRBV27 and TRBJ2-2; 9 positions agree with TRBD2. The sequencing here drew on tumor tissue, taken from a patient whose treatment included radiotherapy and nephrectomy. This CDR3 reads CASRPLGTSWNTGELFF. The CDR3 DNA sequence: TGTGCCAGCAGACCATTAGGGACTAGCTGGAACACCGGGGAGCTGTTTTTT.